A single sample is the source of the 32 T cell receptor beta chains below, sequenced in a study of CD8 T cells in ankylosing spondylitis. Overall study results and limits: Blood of patients with ankylosing spondylitis appeared to be characterized by a TCR beta motif of several highly homologous variants.

Using its own MiXCR run on the 5' RACE reads, TCRdb lists one record per CDR3 protein. Of 800,000 to 900,000 distinct CDR3 sequences detected, about 10% appear once; the ten largest clones hold roughly 0.51%. For these TCRs, the target antigens are not known. Sequenced: blood, either unsorted or a sorted T cell fraction (not recorded which). These receptors were taken from a male donor with ankylosing spondylitis.

This clonotype was observed a handful of times. V is TRBV7-2 and J is TRBJ2-3; TRBD2 matches at 8 bases. Trimming cost V 6 bases and J 2 bases; bases outside gene matches: 7. The germline gives CDR1 SGHTA, CDR2 FQGNSA. CDR3 length: 15 amino acids. CDR3: CASSFLAGITDTQYF. The CDR3 bases are TGTGCCAGCAGTTTCCTAGCGGGTATCACAGATACGCAGTATTTT.

This clonotype has at least ten counts. The V gene is TRBV3-1, the J gene TRBJ2-2; D possibly corresponds to TRBD2 (7 bases). Per germline, CDR1 LGHDT and CDR2 YNNKEL (reference sequence). The CDR3 extends over 14 amino acids. Deletions cut 8 bases from V and 2 bases from J, with 12 bases between. CDR3 nucleotide sequence: TGTGCCAGCCGGGGGGCGGTAAACACCGGGGAGCTGTTTTTT. Its protein is CASRGAVNTGELFF.

V gene TRBV6-1 combines with J gene TRBJ1-1, with D unresolved. V dropped 2 bases and J dropped 1 base, with 5 bases sitting between them. Germline CDR1 is MNHNS and CDR2 is SASEGT. The CDR3 contains 13 residues. The CDR3 spells CASSEQKNTEAFF. As DNA, the CDR3 is TGTGCCAGCAGTGAACAGAAGAACACTGAAGCTTTCTTT.

This clonotype was observed a handful of times. The chain links TRBV20-1 to TRBJ2-7; TRBD1 agrees at 9 bases. J gave up 4 bases and V 2 bases, and 9 bases lay outside the gene matches. Germline V gene lookup returns CDR1 DFQATT and CDR2 SNEGSKA (reference sequence). The CDR3 runs 15 residues. The chain's CDR3 is CSARPRQGGGYEQYF. CDR3 DNA: TGCAGTGCTAGACCCAGACAGGGGGGAGGATACGAGCAGTACTTC.

This clonotype was seen a handful of times. The chain combines TRBV10-1 with TRBJ1-3; possibly TRBD1 for D (5 bases). The length of the CDR3 is 17 residues. Trimming shortened V by 4 bases and J by 2 bases, and 18 bases separated the two germline ends. Per germline, CDR1 WNHNN and CDR2 SYGVQD (reference sequence). CDR3 sequence reads: CASSGPRQFVTGNTIYF. CDR3 nucleotide sequence: TGCGCCAGCAGTGGACCCAGACAGTTTGTAACTGGAAACACCATATATTTT.

The chain joins TRBV20-1 to TRBJ2-3; 14 positions agree with TRBD2. The J segment lost 3 bases and the V segment lost 6 bases, leaving 11 bases of the junction unmatched. CDR1 and CDR2 (germline): DFQATT, SNEGSKA (reference sequence). The CDR3 runs to 17 residues. CDR3 bases: TGCAGTGCCCCCCGACTAGCGGGGGGGCGAGTAACAGATACGCAGTATTTT. This translates into CSAPRLAGGRVTDTQYF.

The chain couples TRBV5-1 to TRBJ2-5, with 8 bases lining up with TRBD2. V shed 0 bases and J 5 bases; nucleotides not matched to a gene: 6. The CDR3 covers 15 residues. Germline-derived CDR1 and CDR2 are SGHRS and YFSETQ. The CDR3: CASSLGIGGAETQYF. As DNA, the CDR3 is TGCGCCAGCAGCTTGGGGATCGGGGGGGCGGAGACCCAGTACTTC.

This clonotype was observed a few times. The rearrangement joins TRBV7-9 to TRBJ2-7; unclear D gene. Trimming stripped 1 base from V and 0 bases from J, with 7 bases between. The CDR3 loop spans 14 amino acids. Germline CDR1 and CDR2: SEHNR and FQNEAQ (reference sequence). CDR3 amino acids: CASSLEVDSYEQYF. Here the CDR3 DNA reads TGTGCCAGCAGCTTAGAAGTAGACTCCTACGAGCAGTACTTC.

This clonotype was detected many times. The chain employs TRBV6-1 and TRBJ2-1; D tentatively fits TRBD1 or TRBD2 (6 bases each). Deletions cut 7 bases from V and 1 base from J, with 14 bases between. CDR3 size: 15 residues. From germline, CDR1 is MNHNS and CDR2 SASEGT. The DNA for the CDR3 is TGTGCCAGCACCTGGGGGGCGGATTCCTACAATGAGCAGTTCTTC. Translated: CASTWGADSYNEQFF.

The V call is TRBV25-1, the J call TRBJ2-3; the D is unclear. Deletions cut 1 base from V and 10 bases from J, with 9 bases between. The CDR3 runs to 12 residues. CDR1 is MGHDK, CDR2 SYGVNS, per germline. CDR3 region: CASSEWDGSQYF. The CDR3 DNA is TGTGCCAGCAGTGAATGGGATGGATCGCAGTATTTT.

This clonotype was observed a handful of times. The chain joins TRBV10-3 to TRBJ1-4; D call uncertain. CDR3 length equals 16 residues. Germline V gene data show CDR1 as ENHRY and CDR2 as SYGVKD. V lost 6 bases, J lost 2 bases, and 16 bases lay in between. This CDR3 is CAISPARQGTNEKLFF. The CDR3 DNA sequence: TGTGCCATCAGCCCGGCTCGACAAGGGACTAATGAAAAACTGTTTTTT.

The table lists this clonotype with a few counts. The rearrangement joins TRBV20-1 to TRBJ2-5; 8 bases are a match to TRBD1. Trimming at V came to 0 bases and at J to 6 bases, leaving 12 bases not matched to a gene. Germline V gene lookup returns CDR1 DFQATT and CDR2 SNEGSKA (reference sequence). This CDR3 has 16 amino acids. CDR3 coding DNA: TGCAGTGCTAGAGATCCTCGGTCAGGGGGCGCGAAGACCCAGTACTTC. Translated, it gives CSARDPRSGGAKTQYF.

This chain connects TRBV29-1 to TRBJ1-1, with TRBD1 as a possible D gene (5 bases). CDR1 is SQVTM and CDR2 is ANQGSEA in the germline V gene. Trimming took 4 bases from V and 5 from J, leaving 11 bases between them. The CDR3 is 12 residues long. The CDR3: CSVVAGGTEAFF. CDR3 in DNA: TGCAGCGTTGTGGCGGGGGGGACTGAAGCTTTCTTT.

This clonotype has more than one count but fewer than ten. J is TRBJ1-3 and V is TRBV20-1; no clear D. The CDR3 loop spans 16 amino acids. Per germline, CDR1 DFQATT and CDR2 SNEGSKA (reference sequence). The germline V and J ends were trimmed by 0 bases and 0 bases, with 12 bases remaining between them. The chain's CDR3 is CSARDVTLGSGNTIYF. The CDR3 DNA reads TGCAGTGCTAGAGATGTTACACTGGGCTCTGGAAACACCATATATTTT.

This chain connects TRBV5-5 to TRBJ1-5, with a weak D call TRBD1 (6 bases). This CDR3 is 14 amino acids long. Looked up from germline, CDR1 is SGHKS and CDR2 is YYEKEE (reference sequence). Trimming cost V 4 bases and J 5 bases, with 13 bases left between them. CDR3 in amino acids: CASSPQGSYQPQHF. In nucleotides, the CDR3 is TGTGCCAGCAGCCCACAGGGATCGTATCAGCCCCAGCATTTT.

The genes are TRBV6-5 and TRBJ1-5; tentative D call: TRBD1 (6 bases). The germline CDR1 and CDR2 sequences are MNHEY and SVGAGI. The CDR3 runs 15 residues. Trimming pared 3 bases from V and 3 bases from J, leaving 12 bases between. The CDR3 DNA reads as TGTGCCAGCAGTTATGGGGGGCATGACAATCAGCCCCAGCATTTT. Translation gives CASSYGGHDNQPQHF.

This clonotype occurred a few times. The genes are TRBV12-3 or TRBV12-4 and TRBJ2-2, with D possibly TRBD2 on 5 matching bases. The CDR3 spans 16 residues. Trimming shortened V by 3 bases and J by 3 bases, and 14 bases separated the two germline ends. The CDR3 sequence: CASSLNRKLDTGELFF. DNA for the CDR3: TGTGCCAGCAGTTTGAATAGGAAACTAGACACCGGGGAGCTGTTTTTT.

This clonotype was recorded a few times. This chain connects TRBV20-1 to TRBJ1-1, with 8 positions matching TRBD1. From germline, CDR1 is DFQATT and CDR2 SNEGSKA (reference sequence). This CDR3 is built from 17 residues. After removal of 6 bases from V and 3 bases from J, the junction contained 18 bases not matched to a gene. The CDR3 coding sequence is TGCAGTGCCCCTACCTTTAGTCGGACAGGGCTCCACACTGAAGCTTTCTTT. This gives the protein CSAPTFSRTGLHTEAFF.

This sequence joins TRBV27 and TRBJ2-6; D remains unclear. This CDR3 contains 18 residues. V lost 5 bases and J lost 2, with 19 bases in between. Germline V lookup: CDR1 MNHEY, CDR2 SMNVEV (reference sequence). Here the CDR3 DNA reads TGTGCCAGCAGTCCCCGACGGATACTGATAGCTGGGGCCAACGTCCTGACTTTC. Translation: CASSPRRILIAGANVLTF.

This clonotype was recorded only once. This chain connects TRBV11-2 to TRBJ2-1; perhaps TRBD1 as D (6 bases). This CDR3 spans 13 amino acids. The V end lost 5 bases, the J end lost 5 bases, and 10 bases lay between the germline ends. Germline CDR1 SGHAT, CDR2 FQNNGV. The CDR3 reads CASSNRDNNEQFF. The CDR3 DNA follows: TGTGCCAGCAGCAACCGGGACAACAATGAGCAGTTCTTC.

The J gene is TRBJ2-3, the V gene TRBV12-3 or TRBV12-4, with D possibly being TRBD1 (6 bases). CDR3 length: 14 amino acids. Deletions cut 5 bases from V and 1 base from J, with 10 bases between. DNA of the CDR3: TGTGCCAGCAGTATCAGGACAGGCACAGATACGCAGTATTTT. It translates to CASSIRTGTDTQYF.

This clonotype was counted between two and nine times. The chain carries TRBV24-1 and TRBJ2-7; D unclear. The V gene's germline CDR1 is KGHDR and CDR2 SFDVKD. This CDR3 is built from 13 residues. Trimming pared 6 bases from V and 4 bases from J, leaving 12 bases between. The CDR3 is CATSPLDGYEQYF. Here the CDR3 DNA reads TGTGCCACCAGTCCGTTGGACGGGTACGAGCAGTACTTC.

The V gene is TRBV20-1, the J gene TRBJ2-1; D could derive from TRBD1 or TRBD2 (7 bases each). This CDR3 comprises 14 residues. Germline V gene sequence: CDR1 DFQATT, CDR2 SNEGSKA (reference sequence). The CDR3 DNA sequence: TGCAGCTTTTTAAGGCAGGGGGGGATGGATGAGCAGTTCTTC. It yields the protein CSFLRQGGMDEQFF.

This chain links TRBV28 with TRBJ2-7; TRBD1 is a possible D gene (6 bases). The germline V gene has CDR1 MDHEN and CDR2 SYDVKM. V dropped 1 base and J dropped 4 bases, with 14 bases sitting between them. The CDR3 has 15 amino acids. Here the CDR3 DNA reads TGTGCCAGCAGTTTATACACAGGGAGAGGATACGAGCAGTACTTC. Translation: CASSLYTGRGYEQYF.

This clonotype was counted a few times. V usage is TRBV7-6 and J usage is TRBJ2-7; D gene uncertain. The V and J ends lost 5 bases and 5 bases respectively, with 10 bases between them. This CDR3 is 12 amino acids long. Looked up from germline, CDR1 is SGHVS and CDR2 is FNYEAQ. The DNA for the CDR3 is TGTGCCAGCAGCGCAGGCTGGGACGAGCAGTACTTC. It yields the protein CASSAGWDEQYF. Supplemented by reference TRBV7-6 and TRBJ2-7, the full variable domain reads GAGVSQSPRYKVTKRGQDVALRCDPISGHVSLYWYRQALGQGPEFLTYFNYEAQQDKSGLPNDRFSAERPEGSISTLTIQRTEQRDSAMYRCASSAGWDEQYFGPGTRLTVT.

This clonotype was observed a few times. The rearrangement joins TRBV27 to TRBJ2-1, with unresolved D. The germline CDR1 and CDR2 sequences are MNHEY and SMNVEV (reference sequence). The CDR3 is made up of 14 amino acids. V was pared by 5 bases and J by 0 bases, with 8 bases between. CDR3 coding DNA: TGTGCCAGCAGTCAAATGATCTCCTACAATGAGCAGTTCTTC. This sequence encodes CASSQMISYNEQFF.

The chain has TRBV5-1 and TRBJ2-1; possibly TRBD2 for D (6 bases). V lost 7 bases and J 8 bases, leaving 25 bases between the germline ends. Per germline, CDR1 SGHRS and CDR2 YFSETQ. The CDR3 sequence is 16 residues long. The CDR3 region has the DNA TGCGCCAGCTGCATATTGGGCTTAGCGGCGGGGTATGAGCAGTTCTTC. Protein: CASCILGLAAGYEQFF.

The V and J genes are TRBV30 and TRBJ1-6, with D unresolved. Trimming shortened V by 0 bases and J by 10 bases, and 10 bases separated the two germline ends. The CDR3 loop spans 13 amino acids. CDR1 and CDR2 (germline): GTSNPN, SVGIG (reference sequence). The CDR3 loop is CAWSVGGRSPLHF. The CDR3 nucleotides are TGTGCCTGGAGTGTGGGCGGGAGATCACCCCTCCACTTT.

In its sample, this clonotype was seen many times. The chain couples TRBV29-1 to TRBJ2-5, with D unresolved. This CDR3 has 12 residues. CDR1 and CDR2 from the germline V gene are SQVTM and ANQGSEA. The V end was cut by 5 bases, the J end by 3 bases, with 10 bases between. In DNA form, the CDR3 reads TGCAGCGTTATGCAGGTGGAAGAGACCCAGTACTTC. Amino acids: CSVMQVEETQYF.

V is TRBV2 and J is TRBJ1-2; D call uncertain. The germline CDR1 and CDR2 sequences are SNHLY and FYNNEI. CDR3 length equals 13 residues. The ends were cut back, 3 bases at V and 8 bases at J, with 13 bases in the middle. CDR3 DNA: TGTGCCAGCAGTGATCTAGGGAGAAGAGGCTACACCTTC. This gives the protein CASSDLGRRGYTF.

This clonotype was counted many times. The J gene is TRBJ2-3, the V gene TRBV20-1; weak D call: TRBD1 (6 bases). The CDR3 runs 15 residues. Per the germline V gene, CDR1 is DFQATT and CDR2 is SNEGSKA (reference sequence). Trimming removed 4 bases at V and 4 bases at J, with 18 bases between. The CDR3 is CSAIPLGQIPDTQYF. The CDR3 nucleotides read TGCAGTGCTATCCCTCTAGGACAGATACCAGATACGCAGTATTTT.

This clonotype was detected a few times. The V and J genes are TRBV5-1 and TRBJ2-7; D ambiguous. Germline V gene lookup returns CDR1 SGHRS and CDR2 YFSETQ. Deletions cut 1 base from V and 1 base from J, with 9 bases between. The CDR3 is 14 residues long. The CDR3 region is CASSLSVASYEQYF. CDR3 DNA: TGCGCCAGCAGCTTGTCGGTCGCATCCTACGAGCAGTACTTC.